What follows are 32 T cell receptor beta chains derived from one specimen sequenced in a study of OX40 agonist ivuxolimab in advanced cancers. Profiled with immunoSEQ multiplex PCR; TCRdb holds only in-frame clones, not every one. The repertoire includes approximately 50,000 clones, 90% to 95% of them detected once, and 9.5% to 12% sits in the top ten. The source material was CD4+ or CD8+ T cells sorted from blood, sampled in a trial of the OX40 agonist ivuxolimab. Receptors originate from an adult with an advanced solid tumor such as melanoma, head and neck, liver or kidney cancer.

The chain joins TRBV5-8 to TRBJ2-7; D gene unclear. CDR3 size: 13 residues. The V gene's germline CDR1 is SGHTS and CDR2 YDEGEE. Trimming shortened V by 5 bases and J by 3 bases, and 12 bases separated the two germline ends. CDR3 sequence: CASRGTRRYEQYF. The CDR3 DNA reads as TGTGCCAGCAGGGGAACTCGACGCTACGAGCAGTACTTC.

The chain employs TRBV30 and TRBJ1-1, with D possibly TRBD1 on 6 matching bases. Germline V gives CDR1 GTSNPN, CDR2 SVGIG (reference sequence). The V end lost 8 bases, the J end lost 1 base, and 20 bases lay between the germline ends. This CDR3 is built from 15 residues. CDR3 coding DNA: TGTGCCGACACGGGCCCAGTGACAGGGAACACTGAAGCTTTCTTT. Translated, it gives CADTGPVTGNTEAFF.

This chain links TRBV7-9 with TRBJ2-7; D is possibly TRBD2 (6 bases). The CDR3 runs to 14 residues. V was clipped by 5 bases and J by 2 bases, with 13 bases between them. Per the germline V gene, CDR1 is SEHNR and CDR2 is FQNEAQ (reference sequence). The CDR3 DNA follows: TGTGCCAGCAGCCACCCCGGGAGACCCTACGAGCAGTACTTC. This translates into CASSHPGRPYEQYF.

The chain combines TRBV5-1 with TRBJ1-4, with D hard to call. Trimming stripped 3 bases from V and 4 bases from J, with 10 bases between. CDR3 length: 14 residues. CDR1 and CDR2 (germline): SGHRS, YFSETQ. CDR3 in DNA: TGCGCCAGCAGCTCGGGGATCAGTAATGAAAAACTGTTTTTT. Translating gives CASSSGISNEKLFF.

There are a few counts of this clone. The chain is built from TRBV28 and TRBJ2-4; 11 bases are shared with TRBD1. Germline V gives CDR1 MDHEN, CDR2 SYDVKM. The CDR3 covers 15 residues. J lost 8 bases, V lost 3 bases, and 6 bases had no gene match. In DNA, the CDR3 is TGTGCCAGCAGTTTTGGACAGGGGGCTGGAGACATTCAGTACTTC. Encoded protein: CASSFGQGAGDIQYF.

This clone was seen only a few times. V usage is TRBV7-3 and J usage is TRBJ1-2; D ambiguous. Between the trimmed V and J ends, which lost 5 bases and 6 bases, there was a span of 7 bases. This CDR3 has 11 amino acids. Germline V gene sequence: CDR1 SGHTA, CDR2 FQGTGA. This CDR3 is CASSPGNGYTF. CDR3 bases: TGTGCCAGCAGCCCTGGGAATGGCTACACCTTC. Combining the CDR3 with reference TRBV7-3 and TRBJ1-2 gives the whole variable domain GAGVSQTPSNKVTEKGKYVELRCDPISGHTALYWYRQSLGQGPEFLIYFQGTGAADDSGLPNDRFFAVRPEGSVSTLKIQRTERGDSAVYLCASSPGNGYTFGSGTRLTVV.

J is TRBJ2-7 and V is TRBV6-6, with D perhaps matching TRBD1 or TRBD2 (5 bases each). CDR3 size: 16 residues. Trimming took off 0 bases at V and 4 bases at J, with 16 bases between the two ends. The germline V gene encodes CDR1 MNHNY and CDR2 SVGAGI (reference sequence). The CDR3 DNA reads TGTGCCAGCAGTTACTCGACGGCAGGGAGCGTTTACGAGCAGTACTTC. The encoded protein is CASSYSTAGSVYEQYF.

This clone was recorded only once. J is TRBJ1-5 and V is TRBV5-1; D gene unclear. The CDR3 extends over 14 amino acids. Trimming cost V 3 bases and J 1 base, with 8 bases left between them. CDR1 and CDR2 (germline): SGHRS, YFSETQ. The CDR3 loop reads CASSSEGSNQPQHF. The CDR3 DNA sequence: TGCGCCAGCAGCTCCGAAGGGAGCAATCAGCCCCAGCATTTT.

The CDR3 sequence is CASSVMQGGTDTQYF. The CDR3, as DNA: TGTGCCAGCAGCGTAATGCAGGGGGGGACAGATACGCAGTATTTT. The chain carries TRBV9 and TRBJ2-3; D is tentatively TRBD1 or TRBD2 (7 bases each). V shed 1 base and J shed 3 bases, with 12 bases lying between them. This CDR3 is 15 amino acids long. The germline V gene has CDR1 SGDLS and CDR2 YYNGEE. The full variable domain, rest sourced from reference TRBV9 and TRBJ2-3, is DSGVTQTPKHLITATGQRVTLRCSPRSGDLSVYWYQQSLDQGLQFLIQYYNGEERAKGNILERFSAQQFPDLHSELNLSSLELGDSALYFCASSVMQGGTDTQYFGPGTRLTVL.

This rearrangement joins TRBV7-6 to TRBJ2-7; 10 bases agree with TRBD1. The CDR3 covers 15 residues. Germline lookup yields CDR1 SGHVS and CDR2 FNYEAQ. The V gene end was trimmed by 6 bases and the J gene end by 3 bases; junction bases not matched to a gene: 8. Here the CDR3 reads CASSPGTGANYEQYF. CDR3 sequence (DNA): TGTGCCAGCAGTCCCGGGACAGGGGCAAACTACGAGCAGTACTTC.

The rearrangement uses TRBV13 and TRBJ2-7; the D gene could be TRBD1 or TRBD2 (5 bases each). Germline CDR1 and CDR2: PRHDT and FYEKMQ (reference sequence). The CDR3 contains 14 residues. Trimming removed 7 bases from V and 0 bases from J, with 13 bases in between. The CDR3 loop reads CASNQKGSSYEQYF. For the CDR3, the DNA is TGTGCCAGCAACCAGAAGGGGAGCTCCTACGAGCAGTACTTC.

DNA for the CDR3: TGTGCCACCAGCAACGTAGTGGGAATCTCCTACAATGAGCAGTTCTTC. Its translation: CATSNVVGISYNEQFF. The gene calls are TRBV15 and TRBJ2-1, with no clear D. V lost 4 bases and J 0 bases, leaving 13 bases between the germline ends. Germline CDR1 is LNHNV and CDR2 is YYDKDF (reference sequence). The CDR3 totals 16 residues.

The CDR3 reads CASSLAGGHEQYF. The DNA for the CDR3 is TGTGCCAGCAGCCTAGCGGGAGGGCACGAGCAGTACTTC. This chain links TRBV6-1 with TRBJ2-7; 12 bases map to TRBD2. CDR1 is MNHNS, CDR2 SASEGT, per germline. J was trimmed by 5 bases and V by 6 bases; bases with no gene match: 2. CDR3 size: 13 residues.

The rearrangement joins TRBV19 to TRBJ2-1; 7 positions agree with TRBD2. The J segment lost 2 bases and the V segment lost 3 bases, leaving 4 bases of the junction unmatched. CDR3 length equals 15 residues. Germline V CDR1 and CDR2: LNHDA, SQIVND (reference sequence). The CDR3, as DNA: TGTGCCAGTAGTATTGCTAGCGGTCCCTACAATGAGCAGTTCTTC. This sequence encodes CASSIASGPYNEQFF.

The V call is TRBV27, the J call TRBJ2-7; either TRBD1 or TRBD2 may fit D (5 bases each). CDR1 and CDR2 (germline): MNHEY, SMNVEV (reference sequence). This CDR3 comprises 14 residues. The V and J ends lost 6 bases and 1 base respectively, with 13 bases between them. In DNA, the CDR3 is TGTGCCAGCAGCCCCGGGACGGCTTCCTACGAGCAGTACTTC. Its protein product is CASSPGTASYEQYF.

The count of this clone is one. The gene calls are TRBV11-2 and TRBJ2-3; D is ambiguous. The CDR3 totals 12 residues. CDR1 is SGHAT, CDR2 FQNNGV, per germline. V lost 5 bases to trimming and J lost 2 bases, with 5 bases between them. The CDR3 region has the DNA TGTGCCAGCAGCAAATACACAGATACGCAGTATTTT. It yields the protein CASSKYTDTQYF.

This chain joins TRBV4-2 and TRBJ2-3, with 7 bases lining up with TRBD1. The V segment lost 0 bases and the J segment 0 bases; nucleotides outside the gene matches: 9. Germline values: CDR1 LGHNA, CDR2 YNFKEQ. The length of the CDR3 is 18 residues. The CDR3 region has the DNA TGTGCCAGCAGCCAAGAATTACAGGGGTCCCTCAGCACAGATACGCAGTATTTT. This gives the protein CASSQELQGSLSTDTQYF.

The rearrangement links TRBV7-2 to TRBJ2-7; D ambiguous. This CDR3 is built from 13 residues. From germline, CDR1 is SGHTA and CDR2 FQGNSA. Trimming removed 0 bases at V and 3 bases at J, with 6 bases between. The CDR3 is CASSLADDYEQYF. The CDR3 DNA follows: TGTGCCAGCAGCTTAGCGGACGACTACGAGCAGTACTTC.

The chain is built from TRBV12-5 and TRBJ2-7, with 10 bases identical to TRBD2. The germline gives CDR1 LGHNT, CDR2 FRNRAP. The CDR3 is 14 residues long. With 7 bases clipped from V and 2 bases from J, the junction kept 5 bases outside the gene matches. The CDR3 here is CASATGTSAYEQYF. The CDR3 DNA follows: TGTGCTAGTGCCACCGGGACTAGCGCCTACGAGCAGTACTTC.

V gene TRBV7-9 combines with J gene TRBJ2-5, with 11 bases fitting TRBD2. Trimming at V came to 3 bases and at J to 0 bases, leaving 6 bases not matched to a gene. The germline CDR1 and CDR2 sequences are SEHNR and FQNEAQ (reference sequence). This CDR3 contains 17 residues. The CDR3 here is CASSLGTSGIYQETQYF. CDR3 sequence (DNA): TGTGCCAGCAGCTTGGGGACTAGCGGCATATACCAAGAGACCCAGTACTTC.

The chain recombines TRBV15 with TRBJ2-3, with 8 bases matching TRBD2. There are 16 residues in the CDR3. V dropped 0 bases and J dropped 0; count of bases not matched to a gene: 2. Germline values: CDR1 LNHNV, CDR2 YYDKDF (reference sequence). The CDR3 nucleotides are TGTGCCACCAGCAGAGATCGCGGGAGGAGCACAGATACGCAGTATTTT. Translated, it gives CATSRDRGRSTDTQYF. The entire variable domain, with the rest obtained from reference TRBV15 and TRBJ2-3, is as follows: DAMVIQNPRYQVTQFGKPVTLSCSQTLNHNVMYWYQQKSSQAPKLLFHYYDKDFNNEADTPDNFQSRRPNTSFCFLDIRSPGLGDTAMYLCATSRDRGRSTDTQYFGPGTRLTVL.

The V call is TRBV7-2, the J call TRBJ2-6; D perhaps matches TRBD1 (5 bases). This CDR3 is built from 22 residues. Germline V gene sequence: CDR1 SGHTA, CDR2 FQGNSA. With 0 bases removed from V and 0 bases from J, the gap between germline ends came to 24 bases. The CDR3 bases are TGTGCCAGCAGCTTAGCTCTGACAGAGCCTCTAAGAACCAACTCTGGGGCCAACGTCCTGACTTTC. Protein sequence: CASSLALTEPLRTNSGANVLTF.

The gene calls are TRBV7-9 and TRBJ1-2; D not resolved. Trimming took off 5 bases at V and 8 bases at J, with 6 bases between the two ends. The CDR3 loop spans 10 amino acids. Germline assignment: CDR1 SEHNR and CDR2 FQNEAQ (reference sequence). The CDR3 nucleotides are TGTGCCAGCAGCCCGGGGGGCTACACCTTC. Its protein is CASSPGGYTF.

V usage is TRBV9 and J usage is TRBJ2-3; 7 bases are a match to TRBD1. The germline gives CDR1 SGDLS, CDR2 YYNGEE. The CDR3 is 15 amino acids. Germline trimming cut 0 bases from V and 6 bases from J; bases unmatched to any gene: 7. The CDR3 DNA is TGTGCCAGCAGCGTAGCTGGAAGGGGGCAGGATACGCAGTATTTT. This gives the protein CASSVAGRGQDTQYF.

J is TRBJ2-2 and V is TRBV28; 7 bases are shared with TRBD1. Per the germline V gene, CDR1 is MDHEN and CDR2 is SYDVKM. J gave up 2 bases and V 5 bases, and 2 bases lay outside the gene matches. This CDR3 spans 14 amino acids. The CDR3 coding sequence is TGTGCCAGCAGTAGGGACAGAAACACCGGGGAGCTGTTTTTT. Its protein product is CASSRDRNTGELFF.

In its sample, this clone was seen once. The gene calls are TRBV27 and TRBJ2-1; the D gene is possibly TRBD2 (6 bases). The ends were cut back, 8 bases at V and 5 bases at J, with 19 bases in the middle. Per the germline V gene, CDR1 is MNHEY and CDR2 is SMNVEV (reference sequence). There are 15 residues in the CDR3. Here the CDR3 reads CASRIGIAANNEQFF. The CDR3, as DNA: TGTGCCAGCCGGATCGGGATAGCGGCCAACAATGAGCAGTTCTTC.

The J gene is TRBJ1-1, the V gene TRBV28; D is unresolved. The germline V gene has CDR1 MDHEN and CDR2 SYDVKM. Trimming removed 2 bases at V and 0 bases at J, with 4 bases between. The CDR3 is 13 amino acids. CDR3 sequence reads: CASSLVLNTEAFF. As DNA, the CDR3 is TGTGCCAGCAGTTTAGTCCTGAACACTGAAGCTTTCTTT.

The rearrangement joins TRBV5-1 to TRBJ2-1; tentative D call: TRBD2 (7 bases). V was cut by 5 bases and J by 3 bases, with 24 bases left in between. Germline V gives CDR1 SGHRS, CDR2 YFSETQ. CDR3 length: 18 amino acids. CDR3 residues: CASRRPIASGGHYNEQFF. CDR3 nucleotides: TGCGCCAGCAGGCGTCCGATCGCATCGGGGGGCCACTACAATGAGCAGTTCTTC.

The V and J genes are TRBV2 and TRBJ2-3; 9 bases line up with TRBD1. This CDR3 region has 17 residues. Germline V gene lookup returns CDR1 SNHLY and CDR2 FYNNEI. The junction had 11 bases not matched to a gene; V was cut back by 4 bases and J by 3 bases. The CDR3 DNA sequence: TGTGCCAGCAGTGGCACCCCGGGACAGGGTTCTACAGATACGCAGTATTTT. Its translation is CASSGTPGQGSTDTQYF.

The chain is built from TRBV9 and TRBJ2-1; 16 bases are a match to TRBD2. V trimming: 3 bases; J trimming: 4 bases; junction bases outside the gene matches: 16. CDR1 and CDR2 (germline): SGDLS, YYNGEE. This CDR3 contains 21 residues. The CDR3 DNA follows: TGTGCCAGCAGCGATCCGGGACTAGCGGGAGGGGGTCCCACGGATTACAATGAGCAGTTCTTC. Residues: CASSDPGLAGGGPTDYNEQFF.

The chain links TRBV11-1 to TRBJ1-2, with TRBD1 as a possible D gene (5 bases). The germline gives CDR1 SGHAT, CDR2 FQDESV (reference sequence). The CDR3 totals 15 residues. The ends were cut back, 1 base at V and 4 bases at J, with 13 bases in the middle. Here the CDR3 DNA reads TGTGCCAGCAGCTTAGTTACGGGGCGGCTCTATGGCTACACCTTC. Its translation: CASSLVTGRLYGYTF.

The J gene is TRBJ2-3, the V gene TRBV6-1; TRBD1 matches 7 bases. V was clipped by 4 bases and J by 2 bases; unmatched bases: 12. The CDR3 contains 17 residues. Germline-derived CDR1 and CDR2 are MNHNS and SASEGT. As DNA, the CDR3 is TGTGCCAGCAGTGCCAGGGTCGGAGGACAGGACACAGATACGCAGTATTTT. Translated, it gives CASSARVGGQDTDTQYF.